In its sample, the clone carrying this TCR beta chain is medium-sized. Its antigen is not identified. Read coverage stops 3 residues before the CDR3 terminus; the germline J gene supplies the remainder. Assay used: immunoSEQ multiplex PCR; TCRdb lists only in-frame clones, some missing. Observed in the sample are over 20,000 clones, none of them singletons. Patients had low serum IgG, IgA and/or IgM and specific antibody deficiency. CDR3 length equals 15 residues. J gave up 1 base and V 4 bases, and 4 bases lay outside the gene matches. CDR1 is SGHTA, CDR2 FQGTGA, per germline. This entry is derived from a study of T cell clonality in common variable immunodeficiency. Whole-study findings and limits: Common variable immunodeficiency TCR beta sequences reportedly had fewer deletions and N-nucleotide insertions.

The J gene is TRBJ2-3, the V gene TRBV7-3, with 8 bases aligning to TRBD1. The specimen was peripheral blood mononuclear cells. The TCR sequence derives from a human donor with common variable immunodeficiency. The DNA read from the CDR3 is TGTGCCAGCAGCTCCAGGGGGCTCGGCACAGATACG. Amino acid sequence: CASSSRGLGTDT. Given in full, the CDR3 is CASSSRGLGTDTQYF.